Sequencing of this T cell receptor beta chain was carried out in a study of T cells expressing NK-cell markers. Study summary: All TCR beta repertoires analysed originated from sorted CD3+CD56+NKG2C+, CD3+CD56+NKG2C- and CD3+CD56-NKG2C+ T cells. Whole-study results and caveats: Researchers report these clonotypes also headed the CD3+CD56-NKG2C+ fraction in four donors. Of the CD8+ T cell pool in five or six donors, roughly 1.0-8% was accounted for by dominant NKG2C+ clonotypes.

The CDR3 runs to 17 residues. Germline CDR1 reads SGHAT; CDR2 reads FQNNGV. For TCR beta, cDNA was produced by 5'RACE template switching with UMIs. TCRdb reprocessed the 5' RACE reads and reports one entry per CDR3 protein, with no DNA. Here the sample table reports 450,000 to 600,000 distinct CDR3 sequences. Details on this clonotype: Its target is unknown.

This TCR was sampled from a man between 18 and 29 years old in good health. Sequencing input: blood T cells: a sorted CD56 or NKG2C T cell subset, CD4+ or CD8+ T cells, or bulk PBMC T cells (not recorded which). This chain connects TRBV11-2 to TRBJ2-7; the TCRdb call, TRBD2, lacks DNA for checking. The CDR3 spells CASSLYFPLAGDYEQYF.